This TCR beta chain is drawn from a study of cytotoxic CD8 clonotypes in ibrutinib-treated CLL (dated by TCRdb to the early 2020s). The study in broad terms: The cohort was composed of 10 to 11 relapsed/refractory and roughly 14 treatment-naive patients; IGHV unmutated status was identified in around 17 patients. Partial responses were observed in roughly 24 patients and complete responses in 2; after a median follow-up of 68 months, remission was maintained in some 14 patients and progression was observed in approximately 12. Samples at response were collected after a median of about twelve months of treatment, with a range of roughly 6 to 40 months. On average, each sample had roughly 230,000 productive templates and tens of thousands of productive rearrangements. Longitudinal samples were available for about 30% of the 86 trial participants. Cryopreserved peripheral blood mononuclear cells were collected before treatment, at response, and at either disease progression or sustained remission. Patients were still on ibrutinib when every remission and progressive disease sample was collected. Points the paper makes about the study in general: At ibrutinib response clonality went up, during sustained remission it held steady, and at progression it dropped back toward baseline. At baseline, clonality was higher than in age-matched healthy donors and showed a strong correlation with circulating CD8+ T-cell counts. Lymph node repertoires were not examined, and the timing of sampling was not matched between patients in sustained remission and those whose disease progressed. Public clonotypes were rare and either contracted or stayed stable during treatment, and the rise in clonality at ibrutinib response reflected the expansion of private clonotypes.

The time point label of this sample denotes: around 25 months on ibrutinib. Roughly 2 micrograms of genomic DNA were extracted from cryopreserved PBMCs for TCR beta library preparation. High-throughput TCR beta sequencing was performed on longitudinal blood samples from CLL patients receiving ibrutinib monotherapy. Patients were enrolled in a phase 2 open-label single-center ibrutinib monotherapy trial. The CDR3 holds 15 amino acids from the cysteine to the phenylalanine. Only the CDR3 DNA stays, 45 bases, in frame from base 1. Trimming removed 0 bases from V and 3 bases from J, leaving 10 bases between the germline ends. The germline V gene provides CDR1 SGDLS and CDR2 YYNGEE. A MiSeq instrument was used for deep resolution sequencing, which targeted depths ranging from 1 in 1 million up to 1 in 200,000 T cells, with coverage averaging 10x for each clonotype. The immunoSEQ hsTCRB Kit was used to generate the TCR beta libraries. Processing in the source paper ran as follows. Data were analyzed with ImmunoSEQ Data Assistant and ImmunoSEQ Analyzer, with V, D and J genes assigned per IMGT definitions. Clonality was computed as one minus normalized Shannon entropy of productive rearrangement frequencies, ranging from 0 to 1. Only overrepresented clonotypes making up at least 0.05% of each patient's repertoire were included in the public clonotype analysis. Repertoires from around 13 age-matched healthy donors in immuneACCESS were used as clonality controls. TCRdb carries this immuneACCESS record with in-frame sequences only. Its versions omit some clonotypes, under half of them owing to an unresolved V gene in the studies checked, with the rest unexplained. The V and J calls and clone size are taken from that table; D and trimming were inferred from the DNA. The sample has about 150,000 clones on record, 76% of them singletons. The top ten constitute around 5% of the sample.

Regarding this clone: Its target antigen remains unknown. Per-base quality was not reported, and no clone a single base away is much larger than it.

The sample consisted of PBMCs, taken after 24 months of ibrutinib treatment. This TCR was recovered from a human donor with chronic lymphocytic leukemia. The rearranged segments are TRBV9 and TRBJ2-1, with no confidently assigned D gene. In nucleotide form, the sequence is TGTGCCAGCAGCGTAGGGGCAGCCGACTACAATGAGCAGTTCTTC. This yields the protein CASSVGAADYNEQFF.